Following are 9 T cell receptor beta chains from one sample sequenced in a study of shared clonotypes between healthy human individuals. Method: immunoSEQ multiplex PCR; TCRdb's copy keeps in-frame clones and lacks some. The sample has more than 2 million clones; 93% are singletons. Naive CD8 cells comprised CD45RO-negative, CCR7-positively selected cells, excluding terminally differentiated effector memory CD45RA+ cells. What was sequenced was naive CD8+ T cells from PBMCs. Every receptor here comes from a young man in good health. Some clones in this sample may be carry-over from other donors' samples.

Here the CDR3 DNA reads TGTGCCAGCAGCTTAACAGGCGGACTAGCGGGACACGAGCAGTACTTC. Translating it yields CASSLTGGLAGHEQYF. V gene TRBV7-3 combines with J gene TRBJ2-7; TRBD2 aligns across 12 bases. With 0 bases clipped from V and 5 bases from J, the junction kept 5 bases outside the gene matches. The CDR3 covers 16 residues. Germline assignment: CDR1 SGHTA and CDR2 FQGTGA.

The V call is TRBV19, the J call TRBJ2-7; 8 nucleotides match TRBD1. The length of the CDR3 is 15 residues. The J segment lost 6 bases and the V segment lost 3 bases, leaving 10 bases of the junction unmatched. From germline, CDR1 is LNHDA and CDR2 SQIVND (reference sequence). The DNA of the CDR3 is TGTGCCAGTAGTATCTCCCGGACAGGGATTCTCGAGCAGTACTTC. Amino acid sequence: CASSISRTGILEQYF.

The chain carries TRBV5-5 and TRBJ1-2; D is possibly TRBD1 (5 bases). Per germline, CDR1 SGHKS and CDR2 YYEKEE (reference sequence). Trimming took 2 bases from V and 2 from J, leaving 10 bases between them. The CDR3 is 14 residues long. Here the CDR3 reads CASSLPGPNYGYTF. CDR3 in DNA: TGTGCCAGCAGCTTACCGGGGCCAAACTATGGCTACACCTTC. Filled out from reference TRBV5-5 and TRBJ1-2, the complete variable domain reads DAGVTQSPTHLIKTRGQQVTLRCSPISGHKSVSWYQQVLGQGPQFIFQYYEKEERGRGNFPDRFSARQFPNYSSELNVNALLLGDSALYLCASSLPGPNYGYTFGSGTRLTVV.

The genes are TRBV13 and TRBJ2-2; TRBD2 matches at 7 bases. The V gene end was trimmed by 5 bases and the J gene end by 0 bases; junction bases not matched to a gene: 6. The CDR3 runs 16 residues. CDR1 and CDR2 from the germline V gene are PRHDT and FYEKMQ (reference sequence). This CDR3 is CASSQLASANTGELFF. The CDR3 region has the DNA TGTGCCAGCAGCCAACTAGCGAGCGCGAACACCGGGGAGCTGTTTTTT.

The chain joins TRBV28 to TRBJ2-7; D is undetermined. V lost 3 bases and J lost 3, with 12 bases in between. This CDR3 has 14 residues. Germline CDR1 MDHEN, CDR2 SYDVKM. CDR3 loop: CASSFVAAGYEQYF. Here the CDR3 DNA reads TGTGCCAGCAGTTTTGTTGCGGCAGGCTACGAGCAGTACTTC.

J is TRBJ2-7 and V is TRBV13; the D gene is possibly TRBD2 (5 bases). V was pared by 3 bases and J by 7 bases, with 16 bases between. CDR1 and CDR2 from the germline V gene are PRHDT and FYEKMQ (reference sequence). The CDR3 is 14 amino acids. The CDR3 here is CASSFRGAGSEQYF. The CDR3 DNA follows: TGTGCCAGCAGCTTCCGAGGTGCGGGTAGTGAGCAGTACTTC.

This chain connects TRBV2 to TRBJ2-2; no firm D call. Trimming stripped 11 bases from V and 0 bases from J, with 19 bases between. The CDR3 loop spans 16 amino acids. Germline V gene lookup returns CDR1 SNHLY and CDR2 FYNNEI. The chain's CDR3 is CASTPKALANTGELFF. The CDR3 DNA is TGTGCCTCCACCCCCAAGGCACTCGCGAACACCGGGGAGCTGTTTTTT. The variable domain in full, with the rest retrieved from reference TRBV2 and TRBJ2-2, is EPEVTQTPSHQVTQMGQEVILRCVPISNHLYFYWYRQILGQKVEFLVSFYNNEISEKSEIFDDQFSVERPDGSNFTLKIRSTKLEDSAMYFCASTPKALANTGELFFGEGSRLTVL.

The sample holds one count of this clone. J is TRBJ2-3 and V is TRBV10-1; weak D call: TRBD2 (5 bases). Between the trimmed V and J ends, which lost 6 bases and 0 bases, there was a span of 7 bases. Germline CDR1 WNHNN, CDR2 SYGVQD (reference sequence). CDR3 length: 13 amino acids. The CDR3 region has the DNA TGCGCCAGCAGGGACTCTAGCACAGATACGCAGTATTTT. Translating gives CASRDSSTDTQYF.

The CDR3 DNA reads TGTGCCAGCAGTGAAGGGACAGGTTCCCTCTACGAGCAGTACTTC. Translating it yields CASSEGTGSLYEQYF. The chain links TRBV6-4 to TRBJ2-7; 8 nucleotides agree with TRBD1. There are 15 residues in the CDR3. CDR1 is MRHNA, CDR2 SNTAGT, per germline. After removal of 3 bases from V and 3 bases from J, the junction contained 7 bases not matched to a gene.